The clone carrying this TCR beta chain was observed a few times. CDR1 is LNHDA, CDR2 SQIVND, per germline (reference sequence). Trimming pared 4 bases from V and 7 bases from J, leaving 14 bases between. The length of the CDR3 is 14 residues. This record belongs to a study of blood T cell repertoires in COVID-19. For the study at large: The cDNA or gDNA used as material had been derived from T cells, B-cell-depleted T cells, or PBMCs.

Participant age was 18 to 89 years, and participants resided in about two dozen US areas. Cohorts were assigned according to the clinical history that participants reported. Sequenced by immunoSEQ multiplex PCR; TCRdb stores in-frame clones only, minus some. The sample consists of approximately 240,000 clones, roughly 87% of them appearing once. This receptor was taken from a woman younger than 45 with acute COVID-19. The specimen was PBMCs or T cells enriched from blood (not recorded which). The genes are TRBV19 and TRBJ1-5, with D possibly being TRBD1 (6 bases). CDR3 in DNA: TGTGCCAGTAGTACACAGGGACTAGGGCAGCCCCAGCATTTT. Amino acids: CASSTQGLGQPQHF.